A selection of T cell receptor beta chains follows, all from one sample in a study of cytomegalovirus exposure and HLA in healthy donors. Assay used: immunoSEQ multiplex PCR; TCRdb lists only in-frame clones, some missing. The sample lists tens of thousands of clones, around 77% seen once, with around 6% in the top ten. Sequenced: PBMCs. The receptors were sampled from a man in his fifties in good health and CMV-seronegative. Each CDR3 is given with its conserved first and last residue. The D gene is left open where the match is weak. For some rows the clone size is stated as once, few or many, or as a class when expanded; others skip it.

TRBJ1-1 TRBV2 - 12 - TGTGCCAGCCAGGGTATGAACACTGAAGCTTTCTTT CASQGMNTEAFF
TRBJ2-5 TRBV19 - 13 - TGTGCCAGTAGCTACTATCTTCAAGAGACCCAGTACTTC CASSYYLQETQYF
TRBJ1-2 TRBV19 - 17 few TGTGCCAGTAGTATATCGGGGGGTCTGGGTCGTGACTATGGCTACACCTTC CASSISGGLGRDYGYTF
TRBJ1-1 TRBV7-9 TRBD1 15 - TGTGCCAGCAGCGCAAGATCAGGGGGGAACACTGAAGCTTTCTTT CASSARSGGNTEAFF
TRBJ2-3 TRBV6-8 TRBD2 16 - TGTGCCAGCAGTTTCCTAGCGGGAGAAAAGACAGATACGCAGTATTTT CASSFLAGEKTDTQYF
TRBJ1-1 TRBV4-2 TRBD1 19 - TGTGCCAGCAGCCACGCCTACAGGGGGCAAGTTTCATTATACACTGAAGCTTTCTTT CASSHAYRGQVSLYTEAFF
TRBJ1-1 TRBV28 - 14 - TGTGCCAGCAGTTTAAGGGTGGAGGGGACCGGAGCTTTCTTT CASSLRVEGTGAFF
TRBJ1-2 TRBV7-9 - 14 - TGTGCCAGCAGCTCGATAGGGGGTTACTATGGCTACACCTTC CASSSIGGYYGYTF
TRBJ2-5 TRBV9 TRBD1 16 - TGTGCCAGCAGCGCCCTGGGGACAGGGGTCCAAGAGACCCAGTACTTC CASSALGTGVQETQYF
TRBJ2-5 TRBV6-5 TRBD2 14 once TGTGCCAGCAGTGGAACGGGACTACAAGAGACCCAGTACTTC CASSGTGLQETQYF
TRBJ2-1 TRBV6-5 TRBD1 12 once TGTGCCAGCAGTAAAGGACAGGGTGAGCAGTTCTTC CASSKGQGEQFF
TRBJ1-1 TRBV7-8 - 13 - TGTGCCAGCAGCCCCTCGGGAGACACTGAAGCTTTCTTT CASSPSGDTEAFF
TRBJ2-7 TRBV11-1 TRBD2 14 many TGTGCCAGCAGCTTAGGGCGGGAGACGTCCGAGCAGTACTTC CASSLGRETSEQYF
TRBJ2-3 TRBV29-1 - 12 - TGCAGCGCCGAGGAGTCCACAGATACGCAGTATTTT CSAEESTDTQYF
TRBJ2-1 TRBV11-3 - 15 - TGTGCCAGCAGCTTAGGGGGGCGGAGCTCCAATGAGCAGTTCTTC CASSLGGRSSNEQFF
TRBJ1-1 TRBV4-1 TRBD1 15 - TGCGCCAGCAGCCAGCGGACAGGGATGAACACTGAAGCTTTCTTT CASSQRTGMNTEAFF
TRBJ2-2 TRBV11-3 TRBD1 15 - TGTGCCAGCAGCGACAGACAGGGTTACACCGGGGAGCTGTTTTTT CASSDRQGYTGELFF
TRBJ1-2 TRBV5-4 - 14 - TGTGCCAGCAGCTTCCAGGGGACCACCTATGGCTACACCTTC CASSFQGTTYGYTF
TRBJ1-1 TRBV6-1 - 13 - TGTGCCAGCAGTGAAACAGGGACCACTGAAGCTTTCTTT CASSETGTTEAFF
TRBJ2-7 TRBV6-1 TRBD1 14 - TGTGCCAGCAGTGACCAACAGGGGCCCTACGAGCAGTACTTC CASSDQQGPYEQYF